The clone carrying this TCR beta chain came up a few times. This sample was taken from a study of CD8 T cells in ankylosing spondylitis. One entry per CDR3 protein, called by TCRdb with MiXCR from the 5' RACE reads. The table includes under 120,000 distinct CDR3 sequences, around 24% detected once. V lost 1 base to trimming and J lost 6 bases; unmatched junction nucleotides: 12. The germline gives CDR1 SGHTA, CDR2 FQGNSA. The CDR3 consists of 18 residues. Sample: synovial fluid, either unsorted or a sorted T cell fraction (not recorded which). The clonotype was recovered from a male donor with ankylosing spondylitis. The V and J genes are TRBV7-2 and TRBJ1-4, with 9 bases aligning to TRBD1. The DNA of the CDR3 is TGTGCCAGCAGCTTAGGGCGAAGCTCGGGACAGGGATATGAAAAACTGTTTTTT. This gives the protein CASSLGRSSGQGYEKLFF.